Presented here are 9 T cell receptor beta chains from one specimen sequenced in a study of shared clonotypes between healthy human individuals. The data were produced by immunoSEQ multiplex PCR, yet TCRdb's version contains in-frame clones alone and is incomplete. The sample yields over a million clones, about four fifths seen once. The sequencing input was memory CD4+ T cells from PBMCs. This sample's subset: CD45RA-negative fraction. The receptors derive from a man younger than 30 in good health. Some clones in this sample may be carry-over from other donors' samples.

About this clone: This specimen includes other DNA sequences encoding the same CDR3. This chain connects TRBV28 to TRBJ2-1; D is undetermined. The germline gives CDR1 MDHEN, CDR2 SYDVKM. CDR3 length: 15 residues. Trimming pared 0 bases from V and 0 bases from J, leaving 6 bases between. The CDR3 reads CASSLWGSSYNEQFF. The CDR3, as DNA: TGTGCCAGCAGTTTATGGGGAAGCTCCTACAATGAGCAGTTCTTC.

The rearrangement links TRBV2 to TRBJ1-2; 7 bases map to TRBD1. Germline CDR1 and CDR2: SNHLY and FYNNEI. J gave up 1 base and V 4 bases, and 3 bases lay outside the gene matches. There are 14 residues in the CDR3. Here the CDR3 DNA reads TGTGCCAGCAGTGGACAGGGTGTTAACTATGGCTACACCTTC. Its protein is CASSGQGVNYGYTF. The full variable domain, completed using reference TRBV2 and TRBJ1-2, is EPEVTQTPSHQVTQMGQEVILRCVPISNHLYFYWYRQILGQKVEFLVSFYNNEISEKSEIFDDQFSVERPDGSNFTLKIRSTKLEDSAMYFCASSGQGVNYGYTFGSGTRLTVV.

The chain employs TRBV18 and TRBJ2-2; tentatively, D is TRBD1 or TRBD2 (6 bases each). The CDR3 has 13 residues. The ends were cut back, 2 bases at V and 6 bases at J, with 7 bases in the middle. The V gene's germline CDR1 is KGHSH and CDR2 LQKENI. The CDR3 sequence is CASSPRGAGELFF. CDR3 sequence (DNA): TGTGCCAGCTCACCAAGGGGGGCCGGGGAGCTGTTTTTT.

This clone was seen a handful of times. The chain is built from TRBV2 and TRBJ1-5; 7 bases are a match to TRBD1. Germline loops: CDR1 SNHLY, CDR2 FYNNEI. V lost 5 bases to trimming and J lost 3 bases; unmatched junction nucleotides: 7. This CDR3 is built from 15 residues. CDR3 residues: CASSWDSLDNQPQHF. In DNA, the CDR3 is TGTGCCAGCAGTTGGGACAGCTTAGACAATCAGCCCCAGCATTTT.

This sequence joins TRBV20-1 and TRBJ2-5; no reliable D call. V was trimmed by 6 bases and J by 7 bases, leaving 9 bases between them. The CDR3 is made up of 10 amino acids. Per germline, CDR1 DFQATT and CDR2 SNEGSKA (reference sequence). The CDR3 DNA is TGCAGTGCGGACCCCGGGACCCAGTACTTC. Residues: CSADPGTQYF.

The chain couples TRBV5-4 to TRBJ2-3; 8 bases are a match to TRBD2. The CDR3 loop spans 15 amino acids. V trimming: 2 bases; J trimming: 5 bases; junction bases outside the gene matches: 7. Germline V gene lookup returns CDR1 SGHNT and CDR2 YYREEE (reference sequence). This chain's CDR3 is CASSLKAGAGDTQYF. The DNA of the CDR3 is TGTGCCAGCAGCTTAAAAGCGGGAGCTGGAGATACGCAGTATTTT.

The rearrangement joins TRBV23-1 to TRBJ2-7; a weak D match, TRBD2 (6 bases). TRBV23-1 carries the ORF label, with uncertain function. Trimming cost V 6 bases and J 5 bases, with 11 bases left between them. The CDR3 runs to 12 residues. For the CDR3, the DNA is TGCGCCAGCAGGAAGGAGGGGAACGAGCAGTACTTC. Protein sequence: CASRKEGNEQYF.

The gene calls are TRBV6-5 and TRBJ2-5; D might be TRBD1 (5 bases). Trimming pared 5 bases from V and 5 bases from J, leaving 18 bases between. Looked up from germline, CDR1 is MNHEY and CDR2 is SVGAGI. The CDR3 sequence is 15 residues long. DNA of the CDR3: TGTGCCAGCAGTCCTCAAGGCAGGGCCGGGGAGACCCAGTACTTC. Translated: CASSPQGRAGETQYF.

The rearrangement links TRBV7-2 to TRBJ1-3; 7 bases align to TRBD1. Trimming took 5 bases from V and 9 from J; bases not matched to a gene: 13. Germline V CDR1 and CDR2: SGHTA, FQGNSA. The CDR3 length is 15 residues. Here the CDR3 reads CASSPTGTVVSTIYF. For the CDR3, the DNA is TGTGCCAGCAGCCCGACCGGGACAGTAGTAAGCACCATATATTTT. Variable domain in full (rest from reference TRBV7-2 and TRBJ1-3): GAGVSQSPSNKVTEKGKDVELRCDPISGHTALYWYRQSLGQGLEFLIYFQGNSAPDKSGLPSDRFSAERTGGSVSTLTIQRTQQEDSAVYLCASSPTGTVVSTIYFGEGSWLTVV.